The TCR beta chain described here comes from a study of blood T cell repertoires in COVID-19. Across the whole study: The United States, Italy and Spain provided the acute and convalescent COVID-19 samples.

The V segment lost 0 bases and the J segment 4 bases; nucleotides outside the gene matches: 5. The CDR3 runs to 16 residues. Cohort allocation depended upon clinical history that participants reported. Profiled with immunoSEQ multiplex PCR; TCRdb holds only in-frame clones, not every one. The data show over 300,000 clones, roughly 90% seen once. The rearrangement links TRBV5-3 to TRBJ2-3, with 10 bases that match TRBD2. Being an ORF, TRBV5-3 has a function that is uncertain. The sequence was collected from a woman aged 25-40 years with acute COVID-19. The sample taken for sequencing was PBMCs or T cells enriched from blood (not recorded which). This CDR3 reads CARSLDASGGADTQYF. The CDR3, as DNA: TGTGCCAGAAGCTTGGATGCTAGCGGGGGTGCAGATACGCAGTATTTT.